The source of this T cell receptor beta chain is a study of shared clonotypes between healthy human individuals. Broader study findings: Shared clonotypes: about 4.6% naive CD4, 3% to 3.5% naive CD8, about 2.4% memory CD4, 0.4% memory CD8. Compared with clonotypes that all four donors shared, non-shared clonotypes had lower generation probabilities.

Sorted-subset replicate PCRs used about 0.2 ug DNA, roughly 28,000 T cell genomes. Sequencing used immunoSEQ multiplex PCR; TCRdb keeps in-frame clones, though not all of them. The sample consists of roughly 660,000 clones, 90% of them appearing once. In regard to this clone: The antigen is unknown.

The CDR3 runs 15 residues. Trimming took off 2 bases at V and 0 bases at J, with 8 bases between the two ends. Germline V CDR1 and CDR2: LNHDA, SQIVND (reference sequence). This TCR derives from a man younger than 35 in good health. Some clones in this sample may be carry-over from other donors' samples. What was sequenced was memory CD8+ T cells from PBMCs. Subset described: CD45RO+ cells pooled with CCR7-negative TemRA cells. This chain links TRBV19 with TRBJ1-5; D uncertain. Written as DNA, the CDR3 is TGTGCCAGTAGTATAATACAGAATAGCAATCAGCCCCAGCATTTT. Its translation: CASSIIQNSNQPQHF.